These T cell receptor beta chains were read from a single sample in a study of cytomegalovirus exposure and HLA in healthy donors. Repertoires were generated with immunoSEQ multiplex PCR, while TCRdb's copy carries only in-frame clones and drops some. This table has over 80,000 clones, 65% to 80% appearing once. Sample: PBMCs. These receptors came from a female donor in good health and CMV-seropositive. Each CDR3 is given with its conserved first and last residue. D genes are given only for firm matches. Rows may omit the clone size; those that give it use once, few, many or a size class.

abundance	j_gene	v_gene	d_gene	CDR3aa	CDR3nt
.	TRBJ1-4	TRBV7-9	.	CASSLNSLNEKLFF	TGTGCCAGCAGCTTAAACTCACTTAATGAAAAACTGTTTTTT
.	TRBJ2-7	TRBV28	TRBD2	CASSSVLAGGASYEQYF	TGTGCCAGCAGCTCTGTACTAGCGGGGGGGGCTTCCTACGAGCAGTACTTC
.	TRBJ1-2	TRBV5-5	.	CASSFGGAGGYTF	TGTGCCAGCAGCTTTGGGGGCGCAGGGGGCTACACCTTC
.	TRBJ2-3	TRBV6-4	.	CASSDVAGGSTDTQYF	TGTGCCAGCAGTGACGTTGCGGGCGGGAGCACAGATACGCAGTATTTT
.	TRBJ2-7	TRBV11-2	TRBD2	CASNPSGGHEQYF	TGTGCCAGCAATCCTAGCGGGGGACACGAGCAGTACTTC
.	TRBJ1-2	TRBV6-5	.	CASSAYRPANYGYTF	TGTGCCAGCAGTGCCTACAGGCCCGCTAACTATGGCTACACCTTC
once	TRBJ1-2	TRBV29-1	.	CSVEAGPNYGYTF	TGCAGCGTTGAAGCAGGGCCAAACTATGGCTACACCTTC
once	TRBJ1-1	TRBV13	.	CASSLDGTEAFF	TGTGCCAGCAGCTTAGACGGGACTGAAGCTTTCTTT
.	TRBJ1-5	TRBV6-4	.	CASSGGENQPQHF	TGTGCCAGCAGTGGGGGGGAGAATCAGCCCCAGCATTTT
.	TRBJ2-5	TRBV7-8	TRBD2	CASSLRLAGSQETQYF	TGTGCCAGCAGCTTAAGACTAGCGGGATCACAAGAGACCCAGTACTTC
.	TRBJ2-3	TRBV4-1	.	CASSQEGVADTQYF	TGCGCCAGCAGCCAAGAGGGCGTAGCAGATACGCAGTATTTT
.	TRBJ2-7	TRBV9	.	CASSGGTASYEQYF	TGTGCCAGCAGCGGCGGGACAGCGTCCTACGAGCAGTACTTC
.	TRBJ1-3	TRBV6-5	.	CASTRGPSGNTIYF	TGTGCCAGCACCAGGGGCCCCTCTGGAAACACCATATATTTT
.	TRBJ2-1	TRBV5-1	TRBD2	CASSFTSGGEKQFF	TGCGCCAGCAGCTTCACTAGCGGGGGGGAAAAGCAGTTCTTC
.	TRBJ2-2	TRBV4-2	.	CASSPRTANTGELFF	TGTGCCAGCAGCCCACGGACAGCTAACACCGGGGAGCTGTTTTTT
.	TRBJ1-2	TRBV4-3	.	CASSQGGTGYTF	TGCGCCAGCAGCCAAGGCGGAACCGGCTACACCTTC
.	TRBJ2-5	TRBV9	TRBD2	CASSVGLAGGPSFQETQYF	TGTGCCAGCAGCGTAGGACTAGCGGGGGGCCCGAGCTTCCAAGAGACCCAGTACTTC
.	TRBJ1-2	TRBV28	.	CASSSLTSFYGYTF	TGTGCCAGCAGTTCCTTGACATCCTTTTATGGCTACACCTTC
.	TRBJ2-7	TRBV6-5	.	CASKPGGGPIEQYF	TGTGCCAGCAAACCGGGGGGCGGGCCTATCGAGCAGTACTTC
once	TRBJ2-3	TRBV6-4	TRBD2	CASSGGGSTGTQYF	TGTGCCAGCAGTGGCGGGGGTTCCACAGGTACGCAGTATTTT
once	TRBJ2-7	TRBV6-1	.	CASSESETGTYEQYF	TGTGCCAGCAGTGAATCGGAGACAGGTACCTACGAGCAGTACTTC
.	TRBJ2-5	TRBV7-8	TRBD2	CASSPEGTSGGGETQYF	TGTGCCAGCAGCCCCGAGGGGACTAGCGGGGGGGGAGAGACCCAGTACTTC
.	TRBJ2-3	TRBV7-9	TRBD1	CASSGDRVPDTQYF	TGTGCCAGCAGCGGAGACAGGGTTCCAGATACGCAGTATTTT
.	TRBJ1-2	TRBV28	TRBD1	CASGQGGGYTF	TGTGCCAGCGGACAGGGGGGTGGCTACACCTTC
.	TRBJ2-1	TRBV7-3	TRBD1	CASSPDRVTYNEQFF	TGTGCCAGCAGCCCGGACAGGGTCACCTACAATGAGCAGTTCTTC
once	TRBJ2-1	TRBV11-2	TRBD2	CASSSLAGGNNEQFF	TGTGCCAGCAGCTCCTTAGCGGGAGGGAACAATGAGCAGTTCTTC
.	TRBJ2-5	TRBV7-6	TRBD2	CASSFLRGEQYF	TGTGCCAGCAGCTTCCTCCGGGGGGAGCAGTACTTC
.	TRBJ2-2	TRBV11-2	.	CASSPVNTGELFF	TGTGCCAGCAGCCCTGTTAACACCGGGGAGCTGTTTTTT